These 6 T cell receptor beta chains were sequenced from one sample in a study of CD8 T cells in ankylosing spondylitis. Findings and limits, study-wide: A TCR beta motif made of fewer than ten highly homologous variants seemed typical of ankylosing spondylitis blood.

Each CDR3 protein gets one entry after TCRdb re-called the 5' RACE reads with MiXCR. The sample includes about 340,000 distinct CDR3 sequences, less than 9.5% of them seen just once. Which antigens these TCRs recognize remains unknown. Sequencing input: blood, either unsorted or a sorted T cell fraction (not recorded which). Receptors were obtained from a male donor with ankylosing spondylitis.

This clonotype was recorded many times. DNA of the CDR3: TGTGCCAGCAGCTTAGATCGACTTACCTACGAGCAGTACTTC. Translation gives CASSLDRLTYEQYF. This chain links TRBV7-2 with TRBJ2-7, with no clear D. There are 14 residues in the CDR3. V was cut by 1 base and J by 2 bases, with 9 bases left in between. Per germline, CDR1 SGHTA and CDR2 FQGNSA.

The chain links TRBV4-1 to TRBJ1-2; a possible D gene is TRBD1 (5 bases). Trimming removed 0 bases from V and 8 bases from J, with 16 bases in between. The CDR3 runs to 15 residues. Germline-derived CDR1 and CDR2 are MGHRA and YSYEKL. In DNA, the CDR3 is TGCGCCAGCAGCCAAGACCTGGGGGACGAAGGAGGCTACACCTTC. Residues: CASSQDLGDEGGYTF.

Only a few counts were recorded for this clonotype. The genes are TRBV7-8 and TRBJ1-3; possibly TRBD1 for D (5 bases). The germline V gene encodes CDR1 SGHVS and CDR2 FQNEAQ. The CDR3 consists of 15 residues. Trimming removed 2 bases at V and 2 bases at J, with 10 bases between. The CDR3 is CASSLRGVPGNTIYF. DNA for the CDR3: TGTGCCAGCAGCTTAAGAGGGGTCCCTGGAAACACCATATATTTT.

This clonotype was counted at least ten times. CDR3 in DNA: TGCAGCGTCCCTTTTGAGGGGAACACAGATACGCAGTATTTT. It encodes CSVPFEGNTDTQYF. V and J are TRBV29-1 and TRBJ2-3; either TRBD1 or TRBD2 may supply D (5 bases each). In germline, CDR1 is SQVTM, CDR2 ANQGSEA. The CDR3 is 14 amino acids. The V end lost 6 bases, the J end lost 2 bases, and 15 bases lay between the germline ends.

This rearrangement joins TRBV2 to TRBJ1-2; D is uncertain. V gave up 6 bases and J gave up 4 bases, with 9 bases separating them. This CDR3 region has 12 residues. In germline, CDR1 is SNHLY, CDR2 FYNNEI. Here the CDR3 DNA reads TGTGCCAGCAGGGACGGCCCCTATGGCTACACCTTC. Protein sequence: CASRDGPYGYTF.

This clonotype was seen a handful of times. The CDR3 DNA sequence: TGTGCCAGCAGTTTATTTGATTCAGGGGTTTGGGGCTACACCTTC. Protein product: CASSLFDSGVWGYTF. The chain has TRBV27 and TRBJ1-2; the D gene is possibly TRBD1 (6 bases). The CDR3 runs to 15 residues. CDR1 and CDR2 from the germline V gene are MNHEY and SMNVEV (reference sequence). The V gene lost 1 base and the J gene lost 8 bases, with 17 bases spanning the gap.